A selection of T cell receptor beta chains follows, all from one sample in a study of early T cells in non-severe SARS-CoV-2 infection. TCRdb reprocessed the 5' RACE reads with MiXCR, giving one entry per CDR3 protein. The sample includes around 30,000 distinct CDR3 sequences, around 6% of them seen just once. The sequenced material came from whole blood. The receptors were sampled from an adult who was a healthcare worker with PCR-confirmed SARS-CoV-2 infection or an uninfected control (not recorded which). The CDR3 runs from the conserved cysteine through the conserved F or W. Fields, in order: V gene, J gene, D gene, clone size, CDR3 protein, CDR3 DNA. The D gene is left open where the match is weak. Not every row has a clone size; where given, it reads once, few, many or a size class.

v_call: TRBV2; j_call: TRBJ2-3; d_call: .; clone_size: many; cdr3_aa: CASSEGARTDTQYF; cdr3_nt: TGTGCCAGCAGTGAAGGGGCCCGCACAGATACGCAGTATTTT
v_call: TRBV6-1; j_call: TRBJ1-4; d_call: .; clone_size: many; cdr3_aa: CASSDQTAATNEKLFF; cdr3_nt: TGTGCCAGCAGTGACCAGACAGCTGCAACTAATGAAAAACTGTTTTTT
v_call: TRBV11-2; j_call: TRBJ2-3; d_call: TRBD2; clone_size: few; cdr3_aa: CASSVTSGGAADTQYF; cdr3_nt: TGTGCCAGCAGCGTCACTAGCGGGGGGGCCGCAGATACGCAGTATTTT
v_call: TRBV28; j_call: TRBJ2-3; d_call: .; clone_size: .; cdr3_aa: CASSVPTTDTQYF; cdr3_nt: TGTGCCAGCAGTGTTCCAACCACAGATACGCAGTATTTT
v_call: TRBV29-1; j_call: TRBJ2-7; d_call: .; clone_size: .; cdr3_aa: CSVLDSTYEQYF; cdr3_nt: TGCAGCGTCCTTGACAGTACCTACGAGCAGTACTTC
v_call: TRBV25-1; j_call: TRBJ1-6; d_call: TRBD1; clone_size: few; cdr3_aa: CASRTQGLGSPLHF; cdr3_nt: TGTGCCAGCAGGACACAGGGGTTAGGGTCACCCCTCCACTTT
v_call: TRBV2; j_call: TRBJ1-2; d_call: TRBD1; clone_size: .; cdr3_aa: CASSGTGDYGYTF; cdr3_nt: TGTGCCAGCAGCGGGACAGGGGACTATGGCTACACCTTC
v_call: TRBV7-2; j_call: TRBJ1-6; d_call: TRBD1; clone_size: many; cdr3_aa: CASSAGTGGSPLHF; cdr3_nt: TGTGCCAGCAGCGCCGGGACAGGGGGTTCACCCCTCCACTTT
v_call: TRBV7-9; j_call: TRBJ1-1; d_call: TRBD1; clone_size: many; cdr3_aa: CASSWTGTTEAFF; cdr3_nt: TGTGCCAGCAGCTGGACAGGGACCACTGAAGCTTTCTTT
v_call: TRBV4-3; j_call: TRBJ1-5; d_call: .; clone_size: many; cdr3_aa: CASSQDRGGWEPQHF; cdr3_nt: TGCGCCAGCAGCCAAGATCGTGGAGGGTGGGAGCCCCAGCATTTT
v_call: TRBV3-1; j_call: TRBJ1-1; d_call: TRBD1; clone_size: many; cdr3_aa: CASSQRQGRTEAFF; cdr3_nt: TGTGCCAGCAGCCAACGACAGGGGAGGACTGAAGCTTTCTTT
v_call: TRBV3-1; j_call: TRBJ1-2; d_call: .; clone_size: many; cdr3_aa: CASSQGGIPGYTF; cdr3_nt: TGTGCCAGCAGCCAAGGGGGGATCCCTGGCTACACCTTC
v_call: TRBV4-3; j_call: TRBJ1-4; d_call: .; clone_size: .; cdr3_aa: CASSQGGLTEKLFF; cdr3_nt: TGCGCCAGCAGCCAAGGGGGACTTACTGAAAAACTGTTTTTT
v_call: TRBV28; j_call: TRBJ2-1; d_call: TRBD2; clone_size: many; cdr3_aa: CASSPSGGSYNEQFF; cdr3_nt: TGTGCCAGCAGTCCCAGCGGGGGCTCCTACAATGAGCAGTTCTTC
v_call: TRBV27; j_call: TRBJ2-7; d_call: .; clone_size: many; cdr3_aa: CASASRSGLDEQYF; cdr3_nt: TGTGCCAGCGCCTCCCGTTCGGGCCTAGACGAGCAGTACTTC
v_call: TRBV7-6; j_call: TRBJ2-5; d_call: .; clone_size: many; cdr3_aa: CASSRRTGQETQYF; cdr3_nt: TGTGCCAGCAGCCGCCGCACGGGCCAAGAGACCCAGTACTTC
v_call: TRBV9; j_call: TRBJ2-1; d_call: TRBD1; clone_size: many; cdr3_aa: CASSTGTGGYNEQFF; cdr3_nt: TGTGCCAGCAGCACCGGGACAGGGGGCTACAATGAGCAGTTCTTC
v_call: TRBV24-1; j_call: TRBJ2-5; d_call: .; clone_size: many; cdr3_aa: CATSRDPGETQYF; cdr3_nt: TGTGCCACCAGCCGGGACCCCGGGGAGACCCAGTACTTC